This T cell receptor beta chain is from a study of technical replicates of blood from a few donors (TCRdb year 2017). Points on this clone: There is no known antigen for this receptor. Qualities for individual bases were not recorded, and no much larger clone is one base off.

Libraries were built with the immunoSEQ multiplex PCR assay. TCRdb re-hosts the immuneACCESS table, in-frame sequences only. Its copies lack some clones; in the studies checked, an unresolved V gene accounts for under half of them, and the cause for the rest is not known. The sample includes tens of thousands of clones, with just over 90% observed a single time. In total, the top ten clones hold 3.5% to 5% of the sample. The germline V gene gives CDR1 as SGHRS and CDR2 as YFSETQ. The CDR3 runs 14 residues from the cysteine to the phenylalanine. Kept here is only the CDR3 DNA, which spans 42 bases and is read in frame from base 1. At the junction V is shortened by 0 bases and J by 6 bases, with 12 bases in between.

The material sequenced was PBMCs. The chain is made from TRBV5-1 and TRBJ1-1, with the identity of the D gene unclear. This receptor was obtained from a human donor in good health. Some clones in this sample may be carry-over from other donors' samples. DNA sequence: TGCGCCAGCAGCTTGGCCTTTACTGTGGCTGAAGCTTTCTTT. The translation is CASSLAFTVAEAFF.